These 27 T cell receptor beta chains share one sample of origin, sequenced in a study of blood T cell repertoires in COVID-19. Only in-frame clones appear in the TCRdb table, and some are missing; sequencing was by immunoSEQ multiplex PCR. The data contain roughly 250,000 clones, 88% of them singletons. Sequences were obtained from PBMCs or T cells enriched from blood (not recorded which). The source of these receptors is a woman in her forties or fifties who had recovered from COVID-19.

The chain uses TRBV28 and TRBJ1-1; D is unresolved. This CDR3 is built from 12 residues. The ends were cut back, 0 bases at V and 4 bases at J, with 3 bases in the middle. The V gene's germline CDR1 is MDHEN and CDR2 SYDVKM. CDR3 amino acids: CASSLWATEAFF. The CDR3 region has the DNA TGTGCCAGCAGTTTATGGGCCACTGAAGCTTTCTTT.

V gene TRBV4-1 combines with J gene TRBJ2-1, with TRBD2 matching over 9 bases. CDR3 length: 19 amino acids. Germline V gives CDR1 MGHRA, CDR2 YSYEKL. Unmatched junction bases numbered 14, after V lost 4 bases and J lost 1 base. CDR3 DNA sequence: TGCGCCAGCAGCCTAATACTAGCGGGTGTACGCGGGTCCTACAATGAGCAGTTCTTC. Its protein product is CASSLILAGVRGSYNEQFF.

As concerns this clone: Different DNA sequences within this sample yield the same CDR3. The chain employs TRBV18 and TRBJ2-7; possibly TRBD1 for D (6 bases). The germline CDR1 and CDR2 sequences are KGHSH and LQKENI. Deletions cut 4 bases from V and 2 bases from J, with 12 bases between. The CDR3 consists of 14 residues. Written as DNA, the CDR3 is TGTGCCAGCTCACTAAGGACAGCCCCCTACGAGCAGTACTTC. As protein: CASSLRTAPYEQYF.

The chain uses TRBV5-1 and TRBJ1-4; D is perhaps TRBD1 (5 bases). Germline V lookup: CDR1 SGHRS, CDR2 YFSETQ. This CDR3 region has 17 residues. The V end was cut by 7 bases, the J end by 3 bases, with 22 bases between. CDR3 sequence reads: CASAAGSGVAANEKLFF. CDR3 bases: TGCGCCAGCGCAGCAGGGTCAGGAGTGGCGGCTAATGAAAAACTGTTTTTT.

The V call is TRBV24-1, the J call TRBJ2-2, with D perhaps matching TRBD1 (6 bases). V was trimmed by 7 bases and J by 5 bases, leaving 13 bases between them. The V gene's germline CDR1 is KGHDR and CDR2 SFDVKD. This CDR3 has 14 amino acids. CDR3 residues: CATSTTGSTGELFF. CDR3 nucleotide sequence: TGTGCCACCAGCACCACAGGGTCTACCGGGGAGCTGTTTTTT.

This chain links TRBV29-1 with TRBJ2-2, with D perhaps TRBD2 (5 bases). Germline V gene data show CDR1 as SQVTM and CDR2 as ANQGSEA. V lost 4 bases and J lost 1, with 10 bases in between. CDR3 length: 14 amino acids. In nucleotides, the CDR3 is TGCAGCGTTGTACGAGGGCAGAACACCGGGGAGCTGTTTTTT. It is translated as CSVVRGQNTGELFF.

V is TRBV5-4 and J is TRBJ1-1; D is unclear. Between the trimmed V and J ends, which lost 4 bases and 6 bases, there was a span of 16 bases. Germline CDR1 reads SGHNT; CDR2 reads YYREEE (reference sequence). The CDR3 sequence is 14 residues long. DNA of the CDR3: TGTGCCAGCAGCCGTAGCCTGTGGAGGTCTGAAGCTTTCTTT. The encoded protein is CASSRSLWRSEAFF.

A few counts support this clone. The V and J genes are TRBV19 and TRBJ1-5; D remains ambiguous. The V gene's germline CDR1 is LNHDA and CDR2 SQIVND (reference sequence). This CDR3 has 16 amino acids. V was clipped by 6 bases and J by 0 bases, with 15 bases between them. The CDR3 bases are TGTGCCAGTAGCAAAAACGGAGGGAATAGCAATCAGCCCCAGCATTTT. It yields the protein CASSKNGGNSNQPQHF.

The chain recombines TRBV7-2 with TRBJ2-1; 9 bases line up with TRBD2. The CDR3 sequence is 17 residues long. CDR1 and CDR2 from the germline V gene are SGHTA and FQGNSA. Trimming removed 6 bases from V and 6 bases from J; junction bases left unmatched: 15. CDR3 nucleotides: TGTGCCAGCAGACGTATAGCGGGAGTGGGGTTTTTCAATGAGCAGTTCTTC. Its translation: CASRRIAGVGFFNEQFF.

The chain uses TRBV7-9 and TRBJ1-1; D unresolved. Germline assignment: CDR1 SEHNR and CDR2 FQNEAQ (reference sequence). This CDR3 region has 14 residues. V lost 5 bases, J lost 2 bases, and 12 bases lay in between. CDR3 residues: CASSPTRINTEAFF. Written as DNA, the CDR3 is TGTGCCAGCAGCCCCACGCGGATTAACACTGAAGCTTTCTTT.

Turning to this clone: The same CDR3 also results from other DNA sequences found in this sample. V is TRBV12-3 or TRBV12-4 and J is TRBJ1-5; 7 bases line up with TRBD1. V lost 5 bases and J lost 3; bases outside the gene matches: 1. The CDR3 runs 13 residues. CDR3: CASSDRVNQPQHF. CDR3 nucleotide sequence: TGTGCCAGCAGTGACAGGGTCAATCAGCCCCAGCATTTT.

The genes are TRBV5-5 and TRBJ2-1, with 8 nucleotides matching TRBD2. The trim removed 6 bases at V and 5 bases at J, leaving 16 bases unmatched. Germline V gene sequence: CDR1 SGHKS, CDR2 YYEKEE (reference sequence). The CDR3 runs 17 residues. The CDR3 reads CASNSFSRLAGNNEQFF. CDR3 nucleotide sequence: TGTGCCAGCAACTCCTTTTCCCGGCTAGCGGGCAACAATGAGCAGTTCTTC.

V is TRBV15 and J is TRBJ2-5, with 12 bases fitting TRBD1. Germline CDR1 LNHNV, CDR2 YYDKDF (reference sequence). CDR3 size: 16 residues. Trimming removed 1 base from V and 5 bases from J; junction bases left unmatched: 5. The CDR3 region is CATSRVGTGGRETQYF. The DNA for the CDR3 is TGTGCCACCAGCAGAGTAGGGACAGGGGGCAGGGAGACCCAGTACTTC.

V is TRBV5-1 and J is TRBJ2-7; 7 bases map to TRBD1. Germline loops: CDR1 SGHRS, CDR2 YFSETQ. This CDR3 has 15 residues. V lost 0 bases to trimming and J lost 0 bases; unmatched junction nucleotides: 3. In DNA, the CDR3 is TGCGCCAGCAGCTTGGGAGGGGGCATCTCCTACGAGCAGTACTTC. This encodes CASSLGGGISYEQYF.

This clone showed up just once. The chain employs TRBV29-1 and TRBJ1-1, with D possibly matching TRBD1 (6 bases). The CDR3 contains 14 residues. Germline-derived CDR1 and CDR2 are SQVTM and ANQGSEA. V gave up 2 bases and J gave up 0 bases, with 10 bases separating them. CDR3 nucleotides: TGCAGCGTTGAACGTACAGGGATGAACACTGAAGCTTTCTTT. Its protein product is CSVERTGMNTEAFF.

The DNA for the CDR3 is TGTGCCAGCAAGTACCGACAGGGAGGTAATGAAAAACTGTTTTTT. This gives the protein CASKYRQGGNEKLFF. The gene calls are TRBV6-5 and TRBJ1-4, with 7 bases lining up with TRBD1. J lost 4 bases, V lost 7 bases, and 9 bases had no gene match. The CDR3 sequence is 15 residues long. CDR1 and CDR2 (germline): MNHEY, SVGAGI.

V is TRBV4-1 and J is TRBJ2-1, with D possibly TRBD2 on 5 matching bases. The germline CDR1 and CDR2 sequences are MGHRA and YSYEKL. There are 13 residues in the CDR3. The V gene lost 4 bases and the J gene lost 6 bases, with 10 bases spanning the gap. The CDR3 reads CASSLRLLNEQFF. The CDR3 nucleotides are TGCGCCAGCAGCCTCAGACTACTCAATGAGCAGTTCTTC.

The chain has TRBV19 and TRBJ2-7, with 7 bases aligning to TRBD2. This CDR3 is 14 amino acids long. Trimming took 4 bases from V and 0 from J; bases not matched to a gene: 3. Per germline, CDR1 LNHDA and CDR2 SQIVND (reference sequence). As DNA, the CDR3 is TGTGCCAGTAGTAGGAGGGAGGGCTCCTACGAGCAGTACTTC. It yields the protein CASSRREGSYEQYF.

The chain employs TRBV7-6 and TRBJ1-6; TRBD1 is a possible D gene (6 bases). CDR3 length equals 16 residues. V was shortened by 1 base and J by 7 bases, with 14 bases between the two germline ends. The germline CDR1 and CDR2 sequences are SGHVS and FNYEAQ. The CDR3 is CASSLGGRGVNSPLHF. The CDR3 DNA is TGTGCCAGCAGCTTAGGGGGCAGGGGTGTGAATTCACCCCTCCACTTT.

CDR3 region: CASRPGYSGNTIYF. The DNA for the CDR3 is TGTGCCAGCAGACCGGGGTACTCTGGAAACACCATATATTTT. The V and J genes are TRBV6-5 and TRBJ1-3; D gene unclear. The ends were cut back, 6 bases at V and 0 bases at J, with 9 bases in the middle. This CDR3 is 14 amino acids long. Per the germline V gene, CDR1 is MNHEY and CDR2 is SVGAGI.

The chain uses TRBV7-9 and TRBJ2-7; 10 bases line up with TRBD2. Germline lookup yields CDR1 SEHNR and CDR2 FQNEAQ (reference sequence). The J segment lost 3 bases and the V segment lost 4 bases, leaving 3 bases of the junction unmatched. CDR3 size: 14 residues. CDR3 in DNA: TGTGCCAGCAGCTCCGGACTAGCGGTCTACGAGCAGTACTTC. The encoded protein is CASSSGLAVYEQYF. Drawing the rest from reference TRBV7-9 and TRBJ2-7, the complete variable domain is DTGVSQNPRHKITKRGQNVTFRCDPISEHNRLYWYRQTLGQGPEFLTYFQNEAQLEKSRLLSDRFSAERPKGSFSTLEIQRTEQGDSAMYLCASSSGLAVYEQYFGPGTRLTVT.

The chain links TRBV11-2 to TRBJ2-1; perhaps TRBD1 as D (5 bases). CDR3 size: 17 residues. The V end lost 7 bases, the J end lost 1 base, and 20 bases lay between the germline ends. The germline CDR1 and CDR2 sequences are SGHAT and FQNNGV. CDR3 coding DNA: TGTGCCAGCACCGGGTACTCAGGGTTTGGGTCCTACAATGAGCAGTTCTTC. Its translation: CASTGYSGFGSYNEQFF.

The count of this clone is one. The chain employs TRBV28 and TRBJ1-1; D is perhaps TRBD1 (5 bases). Per germline, CDR1 MDHEN and CDR2 SYDVKM. The CDR3 runs to 15 residues. V lost 3 bases, J lost 2 bases, and 13 bases lay in between. This CDR3 is CASSFPTTANTEAFF. For the CDR3, the DNA is TGTGCCAGCAGTTTCCCCACGACAGCAAACACTGAAGCTTTCTTT.

The genes are TRBV18 and TRBJ1-2, with 12 nucleotides matching TRBD1. Germline CDR1 reads KGHSH; CDR2 reads LQKENI. This CDR3 region has 15 residues. With V trimmed by 3 bases and J by 8 bases, 7 bases remained unmatched. CDR3: CASSPWDRGQGGYTF. DNA for the CDR3: TGTGCCAGCTCACCCTGGGACAGGGGGCAGGGAGGCTACACCTTC.

This clone came up once. V usage is TRBV27 and J usage is TRBJ2-7; 7 bases align to TRBD2. The germline gives CDR1 MNHEY, CDR2 SMNVEV (reference sequence). V shed 6 bases and J 0 bases; nucleotides not matched to a gene: 2. The CDR3 runs to 13 residues. The CDR3 region is CASRRDYSYEQYF. CDR3 DNA sequence: TGTGCCAGCAGACGGGACTACTCCTACGAGCAGTACTTC.

V and J are TRBV19 and TRBJ2-2, with 8 bases matching TRBD1. This CDR3 spans 15 amino acids. From germline, CDR1 is LNHDA and CDR2 SQIVND (reference sequence). The trim removed 5 bases at V and 3 bases at J, leaving 5 bases unmatched. The CDR3, as DNA: TGTGCCAGTAGTGCGGGGACAGGATACACCGGGGAGCTGTTTTTT. It yields the protein CASSAGTGYTGELFF.

J is TRBJ2-1 and V is TRBV21-1; the DNA was not used to check the table's D call, TRBD2. TRBV21-1 is marked as a pseudogene. The CDR3 is 19 residues long. Written as DNA, the CDR3 is TGTGCCAGCAGCAAAGCGGTTAGCGGGAGGCCATGCTCCTACAATGAGCAGTTCTTC. Translating it yields CASSKAVSGRPCSYNEQFF.